Detailed here is one T cell receptor (beta chain). These data come from a study of T cells after yellow fever vaccination. By 5'RACE template switching, TCR cDNA was produced, with a universal primer site and UMIs added in the process. TCRdb used MiXCR to reprocess the 5' RACE reads, holding one entry per CDR3 protein. The table includes under 300,000 distinct CDR3 sequences, 5.5% to 8.5% detected once. This sequence was found in a man under 40 who received the YFV17D yellow fever vaccine. Specimen: CD4+ T cells sorted from PBMCs, collected on the day of the yellow fever booster vaccination.

The CDR3 DNA reads TGTGCCAGCAGCAGAAAAACTAGCGGGAGCACAGATACGCAGTATTTT. It encodes CASSRKTSGSTDTQYF. This chain connects TRBV7-2 to TRBJ2-3, with TRBD2 matching over 9 bases. Per the germline V gene, CDR1 is SGHTA and CDR2 is FQGNSA. With V trimmed by 5 bases and J by 0 bases, 6 bases remained unmatched. This CDR3 is built from 16 residues.